Given below is one T cell receptor (beta chain) in context. As yet, its antigen is unknown. This sample was taken from a study of shared clonotypes between healthy human individuals. Study findings and constraints: Expectations were that clonotype sharing among donors would be affected by sequencing depth. Represented diversity (both genetic and exposure-history) was limited by the small number of donors.

With V trimmed by 4 bases and J by 1 base, 9 bases remained unmatched. This CDR3 region has 16 residues. In germline, CDR1 is SGHRS, CDR2 YFSETQ. Method: immunoSEQ multiplex PCR; TCRdb's copy keeps in-frame clones and lacks some. The sample includes 900,000 to 1,200,000 clones, around 78% seen only once; the top ten take 0.5% to 0.65%. The specimen sequenced was memory CD4+ T cells from PBMCs. Subset noted: CD45RA-negative fraction. The sequence came from a young man in good health. Some clones in this sample may be carry-over from other donors' samples. The chain uses TRBV5-1 and TRBJ2-3; 7 bases match TRBD2. In DNA, the CDR3 is TGCGCCAGCAGCCAAGGGGCGGGAGTGGGCACAGATACGCAGTATTTT. Translated, it gives CASSQGAGVGTDTQYF.